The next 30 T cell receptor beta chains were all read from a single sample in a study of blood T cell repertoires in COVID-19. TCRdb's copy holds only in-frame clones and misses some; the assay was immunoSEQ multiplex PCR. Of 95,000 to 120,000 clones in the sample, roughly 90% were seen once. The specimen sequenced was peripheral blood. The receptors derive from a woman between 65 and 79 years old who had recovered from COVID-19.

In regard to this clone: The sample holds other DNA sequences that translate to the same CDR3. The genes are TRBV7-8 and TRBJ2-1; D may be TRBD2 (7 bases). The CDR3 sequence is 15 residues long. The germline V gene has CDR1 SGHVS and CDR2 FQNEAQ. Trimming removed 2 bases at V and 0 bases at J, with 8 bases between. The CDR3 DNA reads TGTGCCAGCAGCTTAAGGGGGGGCTCCTACAATGAGCAGTTCTTC. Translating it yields CASSLRGGSYNEQFF. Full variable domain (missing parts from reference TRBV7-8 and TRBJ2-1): GAGVSQSPRYKVAKRGQDVALRCDPISGHVSLFWYQQALGQGPEFLTYFQNEAQLDKSGLPSDRFFAERPEGSVSTLKIQRTQQEDSAVYLCASSLRGGSYNEQFFGPGTRLTVL.

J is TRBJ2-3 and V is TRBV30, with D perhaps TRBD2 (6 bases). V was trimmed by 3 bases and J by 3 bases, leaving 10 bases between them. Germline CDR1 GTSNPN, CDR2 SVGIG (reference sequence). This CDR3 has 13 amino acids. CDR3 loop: CAWRRGYTDTQYF. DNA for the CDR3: TGTGCCTGGAGACGGGGGTATACAGATACGCAGTATTTT. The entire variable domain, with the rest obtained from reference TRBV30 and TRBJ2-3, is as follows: SQTIHQWPATLVQPVGSPLSLECTVEGTSNPNLYWYRQAAGRGLQLLFYSVGIGQISSEVPQNLSASRPQDRQFILSSKKLLLSDSGFYLCAWRRGYTDTQYFGPGTRLTVL.

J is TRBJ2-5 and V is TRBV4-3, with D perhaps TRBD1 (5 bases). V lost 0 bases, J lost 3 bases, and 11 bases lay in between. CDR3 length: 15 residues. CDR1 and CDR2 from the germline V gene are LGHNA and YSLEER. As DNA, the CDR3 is TGCGCCAGCAGCCAAGATGGGCAGGGCGAAGAGACCCAGTACTTC. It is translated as CASSQDGQGEETQYF.

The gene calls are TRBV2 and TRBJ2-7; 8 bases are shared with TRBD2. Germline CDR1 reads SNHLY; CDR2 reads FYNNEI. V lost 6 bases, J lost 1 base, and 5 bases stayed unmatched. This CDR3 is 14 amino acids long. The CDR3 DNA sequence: TGTGCCAGCAGGGGACTAGACCGGTCCTACGAGCAGTACTTC. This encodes CASRGLDRSYEQYF.

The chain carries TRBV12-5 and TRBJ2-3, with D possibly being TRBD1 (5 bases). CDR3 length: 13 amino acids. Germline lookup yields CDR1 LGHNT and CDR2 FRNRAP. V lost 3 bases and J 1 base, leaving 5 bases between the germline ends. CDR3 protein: CASGLGGTDTQYF. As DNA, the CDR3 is TGTGCTAGTGGTTTAGGGGGCACAGATACGCAGTATTTT.

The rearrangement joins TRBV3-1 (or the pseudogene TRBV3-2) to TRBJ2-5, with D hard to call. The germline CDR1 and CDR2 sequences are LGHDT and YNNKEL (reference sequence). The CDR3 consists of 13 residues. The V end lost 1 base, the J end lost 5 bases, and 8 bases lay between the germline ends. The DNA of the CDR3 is TGTGCCAGCAGCCAAGGGGCCCCGGAGACCCAGTACTTC. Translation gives CASSQGAPETQYF.

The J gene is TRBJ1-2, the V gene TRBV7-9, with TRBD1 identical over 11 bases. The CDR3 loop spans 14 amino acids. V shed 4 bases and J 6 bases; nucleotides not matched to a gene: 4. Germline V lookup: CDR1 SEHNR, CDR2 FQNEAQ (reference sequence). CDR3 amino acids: CASSWGQGGNGYTF. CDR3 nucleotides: TGTGCCAGCAGCTGGGGACAGGGGGGGAATGGCTACACCTTC.

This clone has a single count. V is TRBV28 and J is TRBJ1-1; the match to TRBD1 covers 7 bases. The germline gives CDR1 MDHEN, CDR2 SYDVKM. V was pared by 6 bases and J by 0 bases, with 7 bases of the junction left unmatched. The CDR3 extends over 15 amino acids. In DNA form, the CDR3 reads TGTGCCAGCAGCCCCGGACAGGACATGAACACTGAAGCTTTCTTT. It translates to CASSPGQDMNTEAFF.

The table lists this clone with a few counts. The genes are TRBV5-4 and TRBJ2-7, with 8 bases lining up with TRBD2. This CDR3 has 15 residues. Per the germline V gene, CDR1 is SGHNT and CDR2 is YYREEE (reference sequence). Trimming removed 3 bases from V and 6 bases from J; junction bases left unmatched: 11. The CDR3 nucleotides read TGTGCCAGCAGCTCGGGAGGGACTCGCCTCGGCGAGCAGTACTTC. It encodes CASSSGGTRLGEQYF.

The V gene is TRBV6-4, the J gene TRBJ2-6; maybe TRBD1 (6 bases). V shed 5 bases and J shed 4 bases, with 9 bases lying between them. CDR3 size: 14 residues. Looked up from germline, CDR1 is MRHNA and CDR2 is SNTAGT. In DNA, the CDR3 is TGTGCCAGCAGTACGGGGACAGGGGCCAACGTCCTGACTTTC. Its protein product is CASSTGTGANVLTF.

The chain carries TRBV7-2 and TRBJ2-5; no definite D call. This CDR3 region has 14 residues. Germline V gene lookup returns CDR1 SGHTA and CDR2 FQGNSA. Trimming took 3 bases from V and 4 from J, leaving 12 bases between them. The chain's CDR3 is CASSFFGSGETQYF. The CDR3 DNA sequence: TGTGCCAGCAGCTTCTTTGGGTCGGGAGAGACCCAGTACTTC.

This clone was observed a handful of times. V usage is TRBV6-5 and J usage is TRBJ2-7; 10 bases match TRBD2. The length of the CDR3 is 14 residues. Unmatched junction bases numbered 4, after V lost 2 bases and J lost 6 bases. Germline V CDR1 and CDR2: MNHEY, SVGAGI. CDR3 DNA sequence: TGTGCCAGCAGTTACGTGCCTAGCGGGAGCGAGCAGTACTTC. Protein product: CASSYVPSGSEQYF.

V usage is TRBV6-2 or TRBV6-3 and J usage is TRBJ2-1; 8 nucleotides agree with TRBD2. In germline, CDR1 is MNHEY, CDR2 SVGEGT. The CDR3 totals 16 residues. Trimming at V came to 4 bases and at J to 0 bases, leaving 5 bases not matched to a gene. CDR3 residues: CASSFLAGLSYNEQFF. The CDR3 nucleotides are TGTGCCAGCAGTTTCTTAGCGGGACTCTCCTACAATGAGCAGTTCTTC.

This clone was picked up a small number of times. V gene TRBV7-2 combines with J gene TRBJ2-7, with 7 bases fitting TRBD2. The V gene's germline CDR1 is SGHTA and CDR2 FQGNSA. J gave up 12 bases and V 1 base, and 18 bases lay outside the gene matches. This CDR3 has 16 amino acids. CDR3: CASSLDGGNGGRWLYF. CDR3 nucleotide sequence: TGTGCCAGCAGCTTAGACGGAGGTAACGGGGGGAGATGGCTGTACTTC. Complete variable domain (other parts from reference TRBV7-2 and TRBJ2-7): GAGVSQSPSNKVTEKGKDVELRCDPISGHTALYWYRQSLGQGLEFLIYFQGNSAPDKSGLPSDRFSAERTGGSVSTLTIQRTQQEDSAVYLCASSLDGGNGGRWLYFGPGTRLTVT.

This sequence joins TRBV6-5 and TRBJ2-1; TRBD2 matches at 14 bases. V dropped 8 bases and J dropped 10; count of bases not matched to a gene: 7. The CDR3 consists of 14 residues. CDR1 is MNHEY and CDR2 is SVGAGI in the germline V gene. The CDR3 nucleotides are TGTGCCAGCGAGACTAGCGGGGGGGTTGTGGAGCAGTTCTTC. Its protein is CASETSGGVVEQFF.

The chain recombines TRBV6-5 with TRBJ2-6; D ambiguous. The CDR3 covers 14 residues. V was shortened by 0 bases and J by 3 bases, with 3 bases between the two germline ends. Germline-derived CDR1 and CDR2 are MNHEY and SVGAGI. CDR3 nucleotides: TGTGCCAGCAGTTACTCGAGTGGGGCCAACGTCCTGACTTTC. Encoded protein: CASSYSSGANVLTF.

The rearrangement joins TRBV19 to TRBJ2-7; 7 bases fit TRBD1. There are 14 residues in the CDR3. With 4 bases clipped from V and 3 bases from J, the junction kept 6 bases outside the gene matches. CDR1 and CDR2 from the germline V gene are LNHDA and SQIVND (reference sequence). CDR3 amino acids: CASSKTGRGYEQYF. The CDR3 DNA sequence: TGTGCCAGTAGTAAGACAGGGAGAGGCTACGAGCAGTACTTC.

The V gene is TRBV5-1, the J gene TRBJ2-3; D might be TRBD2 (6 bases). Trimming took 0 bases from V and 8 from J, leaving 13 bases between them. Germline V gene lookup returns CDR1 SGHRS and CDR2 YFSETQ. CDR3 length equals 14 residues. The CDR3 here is CASSLEPRAGTQYF. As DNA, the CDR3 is TGCGCCAGCAGCTTGGAGCCCCGAGCGGGTACGCAGTATTTT.

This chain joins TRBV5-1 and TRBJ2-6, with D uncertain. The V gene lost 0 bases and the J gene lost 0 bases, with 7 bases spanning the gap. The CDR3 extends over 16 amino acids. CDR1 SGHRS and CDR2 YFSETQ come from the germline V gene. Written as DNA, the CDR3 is TGCGCCAGCAGCTTGGCCCCGGGCTCTGGGGCCAACGTCCTGACTTTC. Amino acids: CASSLAPGSGANVLTF.

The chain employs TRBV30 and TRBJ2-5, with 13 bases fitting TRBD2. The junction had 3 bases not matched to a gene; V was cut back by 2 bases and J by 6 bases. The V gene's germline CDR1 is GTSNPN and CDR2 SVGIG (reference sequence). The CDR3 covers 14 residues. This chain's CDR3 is CAWSPTSGGKTQYF. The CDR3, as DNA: TGTGCCTGGAGTCCGACTAGCGGGGGGAAGACCCAGTACTTC.

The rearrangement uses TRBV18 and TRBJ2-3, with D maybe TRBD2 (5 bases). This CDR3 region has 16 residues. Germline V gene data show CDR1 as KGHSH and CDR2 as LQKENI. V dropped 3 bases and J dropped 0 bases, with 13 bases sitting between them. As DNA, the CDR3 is TGTGCCAGCTCACCCAAGCTAGCAGCTAGCACAGATACGCAGTATTTT. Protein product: CASSPKLAASTDTQYF.

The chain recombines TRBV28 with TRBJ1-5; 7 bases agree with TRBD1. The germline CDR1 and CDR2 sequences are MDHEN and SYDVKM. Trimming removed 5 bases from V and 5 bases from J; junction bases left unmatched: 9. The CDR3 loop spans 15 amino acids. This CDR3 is CASSRRTGTDQPQHF. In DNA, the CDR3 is TGTGCCAGCAGTCGGAGGACAGGAACTGATCAGCCCCAGCATTTT.

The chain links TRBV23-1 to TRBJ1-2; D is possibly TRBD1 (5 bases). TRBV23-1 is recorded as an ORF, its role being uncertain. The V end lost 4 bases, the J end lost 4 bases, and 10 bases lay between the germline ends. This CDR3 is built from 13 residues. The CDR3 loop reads CASSRGTLYGYTF. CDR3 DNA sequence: TGCGCCAGCAGTCGGGGCACTCTCTATGGCTACACCTTC.

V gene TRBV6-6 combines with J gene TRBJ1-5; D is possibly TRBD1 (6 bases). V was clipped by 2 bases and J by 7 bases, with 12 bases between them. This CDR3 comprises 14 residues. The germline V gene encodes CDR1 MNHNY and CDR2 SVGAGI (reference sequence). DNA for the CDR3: TGTGCCAGCAGTTACGCGGGGGCGGGGCAGCCCCAGCATTTT. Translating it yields CASSYAGAGQPQHF.

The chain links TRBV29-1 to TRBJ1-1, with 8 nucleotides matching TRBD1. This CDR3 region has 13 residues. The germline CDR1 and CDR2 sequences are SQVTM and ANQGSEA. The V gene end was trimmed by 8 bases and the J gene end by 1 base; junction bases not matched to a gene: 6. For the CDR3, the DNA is TGCAGCACCAGACAGGGGACGAACACTGAAGCTTTCTTT. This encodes CSTRQGTNTEAFF.

CDR3 DNA sequence: TGTGCCAGCAGTTTGAGGGGGATGAGCAATCAGCCCCAGCATTTT. This codes for CASSLRGMSNQPQHF. The chain links TRBV6-5 to TRBJ1-5; D perhaps matches TRBD1 (6 bases). Deletions cut 4 bases from V and 1 base from J, with 11 bases between. This CDR3 is built from 15 residues. Per germline, CDR1 MNHEY and CDR2 SVGAGI.

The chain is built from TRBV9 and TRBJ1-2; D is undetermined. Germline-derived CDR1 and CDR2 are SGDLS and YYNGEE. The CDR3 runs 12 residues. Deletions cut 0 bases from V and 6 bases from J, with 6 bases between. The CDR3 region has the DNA TGTGCCAGCAGCGTAGCGGGGAATGGCTACACCTTC. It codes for CASSVAGNGYTF. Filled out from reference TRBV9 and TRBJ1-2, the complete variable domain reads DSGVTQTPKHLITATGQRVTLRCSPRSGDLSVYWYQQSLDQGLQFLIQYYNGEERAKGNILERFSAQQFPDLHSELNLSSLELGDSALYFCASSVAGNGYTFGSGTRLTVV.

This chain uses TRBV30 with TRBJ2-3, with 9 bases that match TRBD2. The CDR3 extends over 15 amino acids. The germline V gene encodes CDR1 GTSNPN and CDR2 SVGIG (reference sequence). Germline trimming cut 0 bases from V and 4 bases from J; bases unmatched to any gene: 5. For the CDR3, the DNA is TGTGCCTGGAGTGTAGCGGGGGGAATCGCAGATACGCAGTATTTT. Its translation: CAWSVAGGIADTQYF.

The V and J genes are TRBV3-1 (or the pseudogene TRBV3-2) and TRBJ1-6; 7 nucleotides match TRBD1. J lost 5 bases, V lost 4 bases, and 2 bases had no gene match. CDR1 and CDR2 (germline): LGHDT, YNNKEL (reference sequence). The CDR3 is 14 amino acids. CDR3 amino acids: CASSLDRNNSPLHF. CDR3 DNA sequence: TGTGCCAGCAGCCTGGACAGGAATAATTCACCCCTCCACTTT.

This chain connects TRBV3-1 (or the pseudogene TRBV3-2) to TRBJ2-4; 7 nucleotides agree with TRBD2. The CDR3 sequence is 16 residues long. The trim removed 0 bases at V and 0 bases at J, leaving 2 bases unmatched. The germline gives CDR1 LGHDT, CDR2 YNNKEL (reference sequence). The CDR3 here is CASSQDVAGAKNIQYF. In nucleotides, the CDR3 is TGTGCCAGCAGCCAAGATGTAGCGGGAGCCAAAAACATTCAGTACTTC.